This T cell receptor beta chain derives from a study of cytomegalovirus exposure and HLA in healthy donors (dated by TCRdb to the late 2010s). Broadly, across the study: The 500 to 800 repertoires of the first cohort and the 120 validation repertoires were produced on the same platform, according to a later analysis. Besides the first cohort of approximately 710 subjects, a separate validation cohort made up of roughly 120 different subjects was used. High-throughput TCR immunosequencing, statistical association of individual TCRs with disease status, and machine learning were combined to predict cytomegalovirus infection status. The study was designed to test whether signatures of past pathogen exposure could be identified by cataloging public T cell receptors.

The receptor library was made with the immunoSEQ multiplex PCR assay. Regarding the original processing steps: A statistical classification framework was built for diagnosing cytomegalovirus status from the catalog of TCR beta chain sequences. TCRdb stores this immuneACCESS table with in-frame sequences only. Part of the clones is absent; in the studies checked, under half of the shortfall reflects unresolved V genes, and no reason is known for the rest. That table furnishes V, J and clone size, whereas the DNA furnished D and trimming. The sample records roughly 280,000 clones, about 86% of which are singletons. The ten largest clones capture approximately 1% of the sample. From a lookup of the germline V gene, CDR1 and CDR2 are MNHNS and SASEGT. From its cysteine to its phenylalanine, the CDR3 spans 15 amino acids. Just CDR3 DNA is preserved here, 45 bases in frame from base 1. Germline trimming amounts to 6 bases on V and 5 bases on J, with 7 as the count of junction bases outside the gene matches.

Study-wide conclusions, independent of this receptor: A later analysis had no HLA typing for the validation cohort, so co-occurrence there was scored across all 130 or so repertoires. In vitro tests confirmed that a few of the cytomegalovirus-associated TCR beta chains recognize cytomegalovirus antigens. Subsequent analysis determined that TCRs grouped into clusters in the first cohort also showed a tendency toward co-occurrence across the 130 or so validation repertoires, and 85% to 95% of cluster scores exceeded 0. The authors suggested that the approach could potentially be generalized to other disease states and immunological phenotypes. Across donors, most TCR sequences were observed very rarely, whereas some public TCRs were present in many individuals. Cytomegalovirus status was reported to be diagnosed by the classifier with high specificity and sensitivity in both the original and validation cohorts. The study gave a list of around 170 TCR beta chains associated with cytomegalovirus.

To note about this clone: The antigen it recognizes is unknown. Base qualities are not recorded, but no much larger clone differs from it by a single base.

Donors formed part of the validation cohort, which comprised 120 subjects and was distinct from the first cohort of over 500 subjects. Sequenced: PBMCs. The TCR originated in a young woman in good health and CMV-seronegative. The sequence links TRBV6-1 to TRBJ1-5, and 10 bases in between align with TRBD1. CDR3 region: CASSSTGGGYQPQHF. The DNA sequence reads TGTGCCAGCAGCTCGACAGGGGGCGGTTATCAGCCCCAGCATTTT.